The 28 T cell receptor beta chains listed next were all sequenced from one sample in a study of cytomegalovirus exposure and HLA in healthy donors. Vbeta (60) and Jbeta (13) primers were used in the PCR. Assay used: immunoSEQ multiplex PCR; TCRdb lists only in-frame clones, some missing. Among about 150,000 clones listed, 75% to 80% were seen once. Sequences were obtained from PBMCs. Receptors originate from a male donor in good health and CMV-seronegative.

The rearrangement uses TRBV7-2 and TRBJ1-3; D remains unclear. This CDR3 has 12 amino acids. In germline, CDR1 is SGHTA, CDR2 FQGNSA. V lost 6 bases to trimming and J lost 3 bases, with 6 bases between them. DNA for the CDR3: TGTGCCAGCAGGTTTTATGGAAACACCATATATTTT. Encoded protein: CASRFYGNTIYF.

This chain joins TRBV6-1 and TRBJ1-3, with a possible D match to TRBD1 (5 bases). The CDR3 runs 14 residues. V was cut by 3 bases and J by 1 base, with 7 bases left in between. CDR1 MNHNS and CDR2 SASEGT come from the germline V gene. This CDR3 reads CASSEEGSGNTIYF. The CDR3 DNA reads TGTGCCAGCAGTGAGGAGGGGTCTGGAAACACCATATATTTT.

V and J are TRBV7-2 and TRBJ2-7; no reliable D call. Germline loops: CDR1 SGHTA, CDR2 FQGNSA. V was shortened by 4 bases and J by 2 bases, with 3 bases between the two germline ends. This CDR3 has 11 residues. The CDR3 bases are TGTGCCAGCAGCTCGGCCTACGAGCAGTACTTC. Its protein product is CASSSAYEQYF.

The chain has TRBV9 and TRBJ2-3; TRBD1 matches 8 bases. The V segment lost 5 bases and the J segment 6 bases; nucleotides outside the gene matches: 11. CDR3 length: 15 residues. In germline, CDR1 is SGDLS, CDR2 YYNGEE. The CDR3 DNA reads as TGTGCCAGCAGGTCCGGACAGGGCTCTTTTGATACGCAGTATTTT. This translates into CASRSGQGSFDTQYF. The variable domain in full, with the rest retrieved from reference TRBV9 and TRBJ2-3, is DSGVTQTPKHLITATGQRVTLRCSPRSGDLSVYWYQQSLDQGLQFLIQYYNGEERAKGNILERFSAQQFPDLHSELNLSSLELGDSALYFCASRSGQGSFDTQYFGPGTRLTVL.

The rearrangement uses TRBV9 and TRBJ2-1; 10 bases align to TRBD1. This CDR3 has 15 amino acids. The V and J ends lost 3 bases and 9 bases, in that order; junction bases with no gene match: 9. The germline CDR1 and CDR2 sequences are SGDLS and YYNGEE. In nucleotides, the CDR3 is TGTGCCAGCAGCGCCGGGGACAGGGGACTAAGTGAGCAGTTCTTC. This gives the protein CASSAGDRGLSEQFF.

V is TRBV5-1 and J is TRBJ2-1; possible D gene TRBD1, 6 bases. In germline, CDR1 is SGHRS, CDR2 YFSETQ. The CDR3 sequence is 15 residues long. The V end lost 4 bases, the J end lost 6 bases, and 17 bases lay between the germline ends. The CDR3 DNA reads TGCGCCAGCAGCCTAACAGGGAACGAGGGCAATGAGCAGTTCTTC. It codes for CASSLTGNEGNEQFF.

The chain employs TRBV27 and TRBJ2-7; 8 bases are a match to TRBD1. Germline trimming cut 2 bases from V and 5 bases from J; bases unmatched to any gene: 11. This CDR3 region has 16 residues. Germline CDR1 MNHEY, CDR2 SMNVEV (reference sequence). CDR3 in DNA: TGTGCCAGCAGTTTACCCCCGACAGGGGACCGGGACGAGCAGTACTTC. It codes for CASSLPPTGDRDEQYF.

J is TRBJ2-7 and V is TRBV7-2; 10 bases are shared with TRBD2. CDR3 length equals 18 residues. Germline-derived CDR1 and CDR2 are SGHTA and FQGNSA. With V trimmed by 2 bases and J by 2 bases, 12 bases remained unmatched. The chain's CDR3 is CASSLQLASGGPPYEQYF. Here the CDR3 DNA reads TGTGCCAGCAGCTTACAATTGGCTAGCGGGGGCCCTCCCTACGAGCAGTACTTC. The complete variable domain, with remaining parts taken from reference TRBV7-2 and TRBJ2-7, reads GAGVSQSPSNKVTEKGKDVELRCDPISGHTALYWYRQSLGQGLEFLIYFQGNSAPDKSGLPSDRFSAERTGGSVSTLTIQRTQQEDSAVYLCASSLQLASGGPPYEQYFGPGTRLTVT.

This sequence joins TRBV7-2 and TRBJ2-2; no clear D. The germline V gene has CDR1 SGHTA and CDR2 FQGNSA. The ends were cut back, 2 bases at V and 8 bases at J, with 6 bases in the middle. The CDR3 runs to 12 residues. The CDR3 nucleotides read TGTGCCAGCAGCTTACAGTGGGGGGAGCTGTTTTTT. It is translated as CASSLQWGELFF.

This chain connects TRBV5-1 to TRBJ2-7; possibly TRBD2 for D (5 bases). Trimming pared 3 bases from V and 0 bases from J, leaving 7 bases between. This CDR3 spans 13 amino acids. CDR1 and CDR2 from the germline V gene are SGHRS and YFSETQ. The CDR3 nucleotides are TGCGCCAGCAGCTGGGAGAGCTCCTACGAGCAGTACTTC. It yields the protein CASSWESSYEQYF. The full variable domain, in which reference TRBV5-1 and TRBJ2-7 provide the parts outside the CDR3, is KAGVTQTPRYLIKTRGQQVTLSCSPISGHRSVSWYQQTPGQGLQFLFEYFSETQRNKGNFPGRFSGRQFSNSRSEMNVSTLELGDSALYLCASSWESSYEQYFGPGTRLTVT.

J is TRBJ2-3 and V is TRBV5-5, with TRBD2 matching 7 bases. The CDR3 consists of 14 residues. Germline V CDR1 and CDR2: SGHKS, YYEKEE (reference sequence). The J segment lost 4 bases and the V segment lost 0 bases, leaving 2 bases of the junction unmatched. CDR3 protein: CASSLDLAADTQYF. The CDR3 DNA reads TGTGCCAGCAGCTTGGATCTAGCGGCAGATACGCAGTATTTT.

This clone has just a few counts. The chain is built from TRBV6-6 and TRBJ1-1; 7 positions agree with TRBD1. The ends lost 8 bases at V and 4 bases at J; junction bases unmatched: 10. Germline CDR1 MNHNY, CDR2 SVGAGI (reference sequence). The CDR3 consists of 14 residues. CDR3 in amino acids: CASPPQGVATEAFF. CDR3 nucleotide sequence: TGTGCCAGCCCCCCCCAGGGGGTGGCCACTGAAGCTTTCTTT.

The V call is TRBV30, the J call TRBJ1-2, with a tentative D call TRBD1 (6 bases). Per the germline V gene, CDR1 is GTSNPN and CDR2 is SVGIG (reference sequence). The CDR3 is made up of 11 amino acids. The chain's CDR3 is CLGRGNYGYTF. The CDR3 bases are TGTCTGGGCAGGGGCAACTATGGCTACACCTTC. Full variable domain (outside the CDR3, taken from reference TRBV30 and TRBJ1-2): SQTIHQWPATLVQPVGSPLSLECTVEGTSNPNLYWYRQAAGRGLQLLFYSVGIGQISSEVPQNLSASRPQDRQFILSSKKLLLSDSGFYLCLGRGNYGYTFGSGTRLTVV.

This clone was seen a handful of times. The chain recombines TRBV5-6 with TRBJ2-7; D is perhaps TRBD2 (6 bases). Trimming cost V 2 bases and J 6 bases, with 12 bases left between them. The CDR3 contains 13 residues. Germline CDR1 is SGHDT and CDR2 is YYEEEE. CDR3 residues: CASSFGGMGEQYF. As DNA, the CDR3 is TGTGCCAGCAGCTTCGGGGGAATGGGCGAGCAGTACTTC.

The gene calls are TRBV7-9 and TRBJ1-2, with 7 bases aligning to TRBD1. After removal of 5 bases from V and 8 bases from J, the junction contained 8 bases not matched to a gene. The germline V gene has CDR1 SEHNR and CDR2 FQNEAQ (reference sequence). The CDR3 has 13 amino acids. The DNA of the CDR3 is TGTGCCAGCAGCCCGTCAGGGGGAGGCGGCTACACCTTC. As protein: CASSPSGGGGYTF. The variable domain in full, with the rest retrieved from reference TRBV7-9 and TRBJ1-2, is DTGVSQNPRHKITKRGQNVTFRCDPISEHNRLYWYRQTLGQGPEFLTYFQNEAQLEKSRLLSDRFSAERPKGSFSTLEIQRTEQGDSAMYLCASSPSGGGGYTFGSGTRLTVV.

The rearrangement joins TRBV5-4 to TRBJ2-5; TRBD2 aligns across 12 bases. The CDR3 loop spans 18 amino acids. Per germline, CDR1 SGHNT and CDR2 YYREEE (reference sequence). With V trimmed by 0 bases and J by 1 base, 7 bases remained unmatched. CDR3 bases: TGTGCCAGCAGCTTGGAAGTATCACTAGCGGGGGGCCAAGAGACCCAGTACTTC. This encodes CASSLEVSLAGGQETQYF.

Comments on this clone: Germline and junction disagree at one end, which may indicate a read error. The genes are TRBV7-7 and TRBJ2-3; D call uncertain. The germline gives CDR1 SSHAT, CDR2 FNYEAQ (reference sequence). The CDR3 totals 13 residues. The CDR3 reads CASSPTGSDTQYF. The DNA of the CDR3 is TGTGCTAGCAGCCCTACCGGTTCAGATACGCAGTATTTT.

V gene TRBV13 combines with J gene TRBJ2-2, with 7 bases lining up with TRBD1. The CDR3 totals 15 residues. From germline, CDR1 is PRHDT and CDR2 FYEKMQ (reference sequence). J was trimmed by 1 base and V by 7 bases; bases with no gene match: 6. In nucleotides, the CDR3 is TGTGCCAGCATCCCCAGGGGGTTGAACACCGGGGAGCTGTTTTTT. Protein sequence: CASIPRGLNTGELFF.

The chain couples TRBV19 to TRBJ2-7; tentative D call: TRBD1 (5 bases). V was cut by 6 bases and J by 3 bases, with 12 bases left in between. Germline assignment: CDR1 LNHDA and CDR2 SQIVND (reference sequence). This CDR3 region has 13 residues. The CDR3 sequence: CASRKAGYYEQYF. The CDR3 region has the DNA TGTGCCAGTAGAAAGGCAGGGTACTACGAGCAGTACTTC.

This clone has a handful of counts. This rearrangement joins TRBV7-9 to TRBJ1-5, with a tentative D call TRBD1 (5 bases). Deletions cut 0 bases from V and 7 bases from J, with 7 bases between. The germline V gene encodes CDR1 SEHNR and CDR2 FQNEAQ (reference sequence). This CDR3 spans 13 amino acids. CDR3 residues: CASSLAGGQPQHF. CDR3 DNA: TGTGCCAGCAGCTTAGCCGGGGGGCAGCCCCAGCATTTT.

The chain links TRBV27 to TRBJ1-1, with TRBD1 identical over 9 bases. The germline CDR1 and CDR2 sequences are MNHEY and SMNVEV (reference sequence). This CDR3 is 15 amino acids long. With 6 bases clipped from V and 1 base from J, the junction kept 6 bases outside the gene matches. The CDR3, as DNA: TGTGCCAGCAGCCCGGGACAGGGCAGGAACACTGAAGCTTTCTTT. Its protein product is CASSPGQGRNTEAFF.

This clone appeared once. The genes are TRBV29-1 and TRBJ2-1; D perhaps matches TRBD2 (5 bases). The CDR3 loop spans 14 amino acids. Germline CDR1 and CDR2: SQVTM and ANQGSEA. V was cut by 4 bases and J by 0 bases, with 10 bases left in between. CDR3 in amino acids: CSVADLRSYNEQFF. The CDR3 nucleotides are TGCAGCGTTGCGGACTTGCGCTCCTACAATGAGCAGTTCTTC.

The chain joins TRBV7-2 to TRBJ1-5; 7 bases map to TRBD1. The V and J ends lost 0 bases and 6 bases, in that order; junction bases with no gene match: 5. This CDR3 comprises 15 residues. Germline V gene sequence: CDR1 SGHTA, CDR2 FQGNSA. In DNA form, the CDR3 reads TGTGCCAGCAGCTTAGCGACGCAGGGGGGTCAGCCCCAGCATTTT. It translates to CASSLATQGGQPQHF.

The chain uses TRBV2 and TRBJ2-2; 8 bases align to TRBD2. Germline V gene data show CDR1 as SNHLY and CDR2 as FYNNEI. There are 18 residues in the CDR3. V lost 10 bases and J lost 1; bases outside the gene matches: 17. In nucleotides, the CDR3 is TGTGCCATCTCGAAAGGACTAGCTGGACCACAGAACACCGGGGAGCTGTTTTTT. Its protein product is CAISKGLAGPQNTGELFF.

The chain uses TRBV7-2 and TRBJ2-1, with no clear D. Germline V gene sequence: CDR1 SGHTA, CDR2 FQGNSA. This CDR3 is 14 amino acids long. V was clipped by 1 base and J by 2 bases, with 6 bases between them. The CDR3 is CASSLDTAYNEQFF. The CDR3 DNA reads TGTGCCAGCAGCTTAGACACAGCCTACAATGAGCAGTTCTTC.

The V call is TRBV7-2, the J call TRBJ2-3; 8 nucleotides match TRBD1. This CDR3 region has 15 residues. Losses at the gene ends were 4 bases for V and 5 bases for J; bases not matched to a gene: 8. Germline V lookup: CDR1 SGHTA, CDR2 FQGNSA. The CDR3 loop is CASSSWTGRIDTQYF. CDR3 DNA: TGTGCCAGCAGCTCCTGGACAGGGCGGATAGATACGCAGTATTTT.

Concerning this clone: Mismatch with germline at one junction end may stem from a read error. J is TRBJ2-2 and V is TRBV5-4; 15 bases fit TRBD2. CDR1 is SGHNT, CDR2 YYREEE, per germline (reference sequence). The CDR3 is 17 amino acids. The CDR3: CACRAGLAGGNTGELFF. CDR3 sequence (DNA): TGTGCCTGCAGAGCGGGACTAGCGGGGGGGAACACCGGGGAGCTGTTTTTT.

This clone came up a few times. The V gene is TRBV5-1, the J gene TRBJ1-6; 9 bases are a match to TRBD1. Germline V lookup: CDR1 SGHRS, CDR2 YFSETQ. The CDR3 sequence is 14 residues long. Losses at the gene ends were 4 bases for V and 9 bases for J; bases not matched to a gene: 5. CDR3 nucleotides: TGCGCCAGCAGCACCGACAGGGGGGGTTCACCCCTCCACTTT. Its translation: CASSTDRGGSPLHF.